This passage covers 29 T cell receptor beta chains from one sample sequenced in a study of T cell responses to AZD1222 COVID-19 vaccine. TCRdb's copy holds only in-frame clones and misses some; the assay was immunoSEQ multiplex PCR. The sample has 180,000 or so clones; around 94% are singletons. The input for sequencing was peripheral blood, taken on day 0 of AZD1222 vaccination. These receptors were obtained from an adult in good health.

The rearrangement uses TRBV10-3 and TRBJ1-1, with a tentative D call TRBD1 (6 bases). The CDR3 is 12 residues long. Germline CDR1 and CDR2: ENHRY and SYGVKD. Trimming took off 10 bases at V and 5 bases at J, with 14 bases between the two ends. The CDR3 DNA sequence: TGTGCCACCTGGGGGGGGGCGACTGAAGCTTTCTTT. Encoded protein: CATWGGATEAFF.

The V gene is TRBV19, the J gene TRBJ2-7; TRBD2 aligns across 10 bases. V dropped 9 bases and J dropped 3; count of bases not matched to a gene: 11. This CDR3 region has 15 residues. Germline V lookup: CDR1 LNHDA, CDR2 SQIVND (reference sequence). The CDR3 DNA reads TGTGCCAGCCAGAAGCGGGAGGGCTCCCACTACGAGCAGTACTTC. Its protein product is CASQKREGSHYEQYF. Based on the CDR3 plus reference TRBV19 and TRBJ2-7, the full variable domain is DGGITQSPKYLFRKEGQNVTLSCEQNLNHDAMYWYRQDPGQGLRLIYYSQIVNDFQKGDIAEGYSVSREKKESFPLTVTSAQKNPTAFYLCASQKREGSHYEQYFGPGTRLTVT.

V and J are TRBV4-2 and TRBJ2-7; 7 nucleotides line up with TRBD2. Losses at the gene ends were 0 bases for V and 6 bases for J; bases not matched to a gene: 5. The germline V gene encodes CDR1 LGHNA and CDR2 YNFKEQ. CDR3 length: 14 residues. CDR3 sequence (DNA): TGTGCCAGCAGCCAAGATAATGGCGGGAGCGAGCAGTACTTC. This sequence encodes CASSQDNGGSEQYF.

The chain links TRBV19 to TRBJ2-4; a weak D match, TRBD1 (5 bases). V was trimmed by 7 bases and J by 7 bases, leaving 17 bases between them. CDR1 and CDR2 from the germline V gene are LNHDA and SQIVND (reference sequence). The CDR3 has 14 residues. The DNA of the CDR3 is TGTGCCAGTACCAATGGGCAGGGATCCAACATTCAGTACTTC. Translated: CASTNGQGSNIQYF.

The chain carries TRBV7-9 and TRBJ2-7, with D possibly matching TRBD2 (6 bases). V lost 8 bases and J 0 bases, leaving 11 bases between the germline ends. Per germline, CDR1 SEHNR and CDR2 FQNEAQ (reference sequence). The CDR3 is made up of 13 amino acids. The chain's CDR3 is CASLGGASYEQYF. CDR3 nucleotides: TGTGCCAGCTTGGGGGGAGCCTCCTACGAGCAGTACTTC.

The rearrangement links TRBV6-5 to TRBJ1-6; tentative D call: TRBD1 (6 bases). Trimming cost V 2 bases and J 10 bases, with 12 bases left between them. CDR3 length: 14 residues. Germline V gives CDR1 MNHEY, CDR2 SVGAGI. The CDR3 loop reads CASSYRSGESPLHF. The CDR3 coding sequence is TGTGCCAGCAGTTACAGGTCAGGGGAATCACCCCTCCACTTT.

The V gene is TRBV27, the J gene TRBJ1-2, with D unclear. V lost 6 bases, J lost 2 bases, and 10 bases lay in between. CDR1 is MNHEY and CDR2 is SMNVEV in the germline V gene (reference sequence). The CDR3 runs to 13 residues. The CDR3 region has the DNA TGTGCCAGCAGCCCGGCCCTAAACTATGGCTACACCTTC. Its protein is CASSPALNYGYTF.

The gene calls are TRBV24-1 and TRBJ2-7, with D possibly TRBD2 on 6 matching bases. Trimming cost V 2 bases and J 3 bases, with 16 bases left between them. Germline V gene data show CDR1 as KGHDR and CDR2 as SFDVKD. This CDR3 comprises 16 residues. CDR3 bases: TGTGCCACCAGTGATTCTGCGGAGGGACGGCTCTACGAGCAGTACTTC. As protein: CATSDSAEGRLYEQYF.

The J gene is TRBJ2-1, the V gene TRBV10-2; D unresolved. V lost 2 bases and J 1 base, leaving 6 bases between the germline ends. This CDR3 contains 14 residues. Germline assignment: CDR1 WSHSY and CDR2 SAAADI. The CDR3 nucleotides read TGCGCCAGCAGTGAGGAGTTATCCTACAATGAGCAGTTCTTC. It is translated as CASSEELSYNEQFF.

This chain uses TRBV2 with TRBJ1-3; D gene ambiguous. V was shortened by 11 bases and J by 0 bases, with 14 bases between the two germline ends. The CDR3 is made up of 14 amino acids. The germline CDR1 and CDR2 sequences are SNHLY and FYNNEI. This CDR3 reads CALRVSDSGNTIYF. CDR3 in DNA: TGTGCCCTGCGTGTGTCAGACTCTGGAAACACCATATATTTT. Full variable domain (rest looked up from reference TRBV2 and TRBJ1-3): EPEVTQTPSHQVTQMGQEVILRCVPISNHLYFYWYRQILGQKVEFLVSFYNNEISEKSEIFDDQFSVERPDGSNFTLKIRSTKLEDSAMYFCALRVSDSGNTIYFGEGSWLTVV.

This chain uses TRBV28 with TRBJ1-2, with D perhaps matching TRBD1 (6 bases). V shed 7 bases and J shed 6 bases, with 18 bases lying between them. Germline CDR1 is MDHEN and CDR2 is SYDVKM. This CDR3 is built from 14 residues. In DNA form, the CDR3 reads TGTGCCAGCACCCAATCGGGGGGGCCCGATGGCTACACCTTC. This sequence encodes CASTQSGGPDGYTF.

The chain carries TRBV7-7 and TRBJ2-2; D ambiguous. Germline-derived CDR1 and CDR2 are SSHAT and FNYEAQ (reference sequence). Trimming left V 5 bases short and J 5 bases short, with 9 bases between. CDR3 length equals 13 residues. DNA for the CDR3: TGTGCCAGCAGCCCTACGGAGACCGGGGAGCTGTTTTTT. Its translation is CASSPTETGELFF.

The V gene is TRBV5-1, the J gene TRBJ1-1; D possibly corresponds to TRBD1 (5 bases). Germline assignment: CDR1 SGHRS and CDR2 YFSETQ. This CDR3 is 14 amino acids long. The germline V and J ends were trimmed by 5 bases and 2 bases, with 13 bases remaining between them. DNA of the CDR3: TGCGCCAGCAGGGGGGACGCAGGTAACACTGAAGCTTTCTTT. Translating gives CASRGDAGNTEAFF.

There are a few counts of this clone. The CDR3: CASSRLTSATYEQYF. CDR3 in DNA: TGTGCCAGCAGCCGACTTACTAGCGCCACCTACGAGCAGTACTTC. V gene TRBV4-2 combines with J gene TRBJ2-7; 7 bases fit TRBD2. V lost 4 bases to trimming and J lost 2 bases; unmatched junction nucleotides: 8. The CDR3 runs 15 residues. Germline values: CDR1 LGHNA, CDR2 YNFKEQ.

The rearrangement joins TRBV28 to TRBJ1-6; D is possibly TRBD1 (6 bases). The germline CDR1 and CDR2 sequences are MDHEN and SYDVKM. This CDR3 has 15 residues. Trimming left V 8 bases short and J 1 base short, with 12 bases between. The CDR3 nucleotides are TGTGCCAGCTCCCGCAGGGGTTCCTATAATTCACCCCTCCACTTT. Its translation: CASSRRGSYNSPLHF.

CDR3 nucleotides: TGTGCCAGCAGTGACGACGGACATCAGCCCCAGCATTTT. Translated, it gives CASSDDGHQPQHF. The chain couples TRBV6-4 to TRBJ1-5; no definite D call. Germline V gives CDR1 MRHNA, CDR2 SNTAGT. V was clipped by 2 bases and J by 5 bases, with 7 bases between them. CDR3 length equals 13 residues.

This chain joins TRBV30 and TRBJ1-1; D is uncertain. This CDR3 has 13 residues. V dropped 3 bases and J dropped 1 base, with 9 bases sitting between them. Germline assignment: CDR1 GTSNPN and CDR2 SVGIG (reference sequence). The CDR3 nucleotides read TGTGCCTGGAGAGGGCCCGGGAACACTGAAGCTTTCTTT. It is translated as CAWRGPGNTEAFF. Based on the CDR3 plus reference TRBV30 and TRBJ1-1, the full variable domain is SQTIHQWPATLVQPVGSPLSLECTVEGTSNPNLYWYRQAAGRGLQLLFYSVGIGQISSEVPQNLSASRPQDRQFILSSKKLLLSDSGFYLCAWRGPGNTEAFFGQGTRLTVV.

This clone was recorded once. The chain joins TRBV7-9 to TRBJ1-2; D is undetermined. V was trimmed by 5 bases and J by 3 bases, leaving 7 bases between them. The CDR3 is made up of 12 amino acids. Germline V gene lookup returns CDR1 SEHNR and CDR2 FQNEAQ (reference sequence). This CDR3 is CASSIIYYGYTF. The CDR3 coding sequence is TGTGCCAGCAGCATAATATACTATGGCTACACCTTC.

This clone appeared once. The chain employs TRBV6-5 and TRBJ2-7; 9 positions agree with TRBD1. The CDR3 totals 15 residues. The germline gives CDR1 MNHEY, CDR2 SVGAGI. The J segment lost 4 bases and the V segment lost 7 bases, leaving 11 bases of the junction unmatched. CDR3 coding DNA: TGTGCCAGCACTCCACAGGGGGCGAATCCTTACGAGCAGTACTTC. Its protein is CASTPQGANPYEQYF.

The chain uses TRBV3-1 (or the pseudogene TRBV3-2) and TRBJ2-1; TRBD1 agrees at 8 bases. Germline assignment: CDR1 LGHDT and CDR2 YNNKEL (reference sequence). V lost 5 bases and J lost 6; bases outside the gene matches: 6. The CDR3 runs to 14 residues. As DNA, the CDR3 is TGTGCCAGCAGCGACCCGGGACAGGTCAATGAGCAGTTCTTC. It translates to CASSDPGQVNEQFF.

The J gene is TRBJ1-1, the V gene TRBV4-2, with D unclear. Germline V CDR1 and CDR2: LGHNA, YNFKEQ. V lost 0 bases to trimming and J lost 0 bases, with 2 bases between them. The CDR3 has 13 residues. The CDR3 spells CASSQEMNTEAFF. Here the CDR3 DNA reads TGTGCCAGCAGCCAAGAAATGAACACTGAAGCTTTCTTT.

The chain links TRBV9 to TRBJ1-5, with D hard to call. This CDR3 comprises 13 residues. Between the trimmed V and J ends, which lost 3 bases and 9 bases, there was a span of 13 bases. CDR1 is SGDLS and CDR2 is YYNGEE in the germline V gene. CDR3 DNA: TGTGCCAGCAGCGACTCTTCGAAGGGGCCCCAGCATTTT. Translated: CASSDSSKGPQHF.

This clone was recorded once. The chain recombines TRBV27 with TRBJ1-2; D is unresolved. Germline CDR1 is MNHEY and CDR2 is SMNVEV (reference sequence). The germline V and J ends were trimmed by 3 bases and 4 bases, with 9 bases remaining between them. The CDR3 runs 13 residues. DNA of the CDR3: TGTGCCAGCAGTTTGAGGGTCTCCTATGGCTACACCTTC. Protein: CASSLRVSYGYTF.

J is TRBJ1-1 and V is TRBV19, with no clear D. The germline V and J ends were trimmed by 4 bases and 0 bases, with 12 bases remaining between them. This CDR3 region has 15 residues. Looked up from germline, CDR1 is LNHDA and CDR2 is SQIVND (reference sequence). As DNA, the CDR3 is TGTGCCAGTAGTAACACGCCCCTGGTGAACACTGAAGCTTTCTTT. Translation: CASSNTPLVNTEAFF.

In this sample, this clone turned up a few times. This sequence joins TRBV2 and TRBJ2-1; D gene uncertain. V lost 4 bases and J lost 8, with 18 bases in between. The germline CDR1 and CDR2 sequences are SNHLY and FYNNEI. This CDR3 region has 15 residues. CDR3: CASSVWTLGNDEQFF. CDR3 nucleotide sequence: TGTGCCAGCAGTGTCTGGACCCTCGGAAACGATGAGCAGTTCTTC.

A single count supports this clone. The rearrangement links TRBV7-6 to TRBJ2-1; 8 bases are a match to TRBD2. Germline assignment: CDR1 SGHVS and CDR2 FNYEAQ. CDR3 length: 18 residues. The V segment lost 2 bases and the J segment 1 base; nucleotides outside the gene matches: 10. CDR3 sequence: CASSLRLAGGRSYNEQFF. CDR3 coding DNA: TGTGCCAGCAGCTTACGCCTCGCGGGAGGTAGATCCTACAATGAGCAGTTCTTC.

In this sample, this clone turned up once. V usage is TRBV12-5 and J usage is TRBJ2-2, with TRBD1 identical over 7 bases. Germline V gives CDR1 LGHNT, CDR2 FRNRAP. V lost 3 bases, J lost 1 base, and 5 bases stayed unmatched. The CDR3 runs to 16 residues. The CDR3 DNA reads TGTGCTAGTGGTTTTAACCGGGACAGGAACACCGGGGAGCTGTTTTTT. Amino acids: CASGFNRDRNTGELFF.

The J gene is TRBJ2-2, the V gene TRBV3-1 (or the pseudogene TRBV3-2); the match to TRBD1 covers 9 bases. The CDR3 consists of 14 residues. Germline assignment: CDR1 LGHDT and CDR2 YNNKEL (reference sequence). Germline trimming cut 4 bases from V and 3 bases from J; bases unmatched to any gene: 0. CDR3 residues: CASSRTGDTGELFF. CDR3 nucleotides: TGTGCCAGCAGCCGGACAGGGGACACCGGGGAGCTGTTTTTT.

The chain couples TRBV2 to TRBJ2-7; D uncertain. This CDR3 is built from 12 residues. Germline assignment: CDR1 SNHLY and CDR2 FYNNEI. CDR3 protein: CAGAALSYEQYF. CDR3 nucleotides: TGTGCTGGCGCAGCACTCTCCTACGAGCAGTACTTC.